One sample yielded the 19 T cell receptor beta chains listed below, sequenced in a study of blood T cell repertoires in COVID-19. TCRdb's table, derived via immunoSEQ multiplex PCR, lists solely in-frame clones and lacks some. This repertoire shows roughly 70,000 clones, 91% found once; its top ten account for around 13%. Sequencing used peripheral blood. The receptors shown here come from a human donor with active COVID-19. The donor label of this sample is uncertain.

The table lists this clone with a count of one. The CDR3 coding sequence is TGTGCCTGGACCTTAGCGGTGAGCTCCTACAATGAGCAGTTCTTC. Translated: CAWTLAVSSYNEQFF. The V call is TRBV30, the J call TRBJ2-1, with D perhaps TRBD2 (6 bases). Trimming removed 4 bases from V and 0 bases from J, with 13 bases in between. The CDR3 is 15 amino acids. Germline V gene sequence: CDR1 GTSNPN, CDR2 SVGIG (reference sequence).

The chain couples TRBV9 to TRBJ1-1; D is ambiguous. The ends were cut back, 4 bases at V and 1 base at J, with 8 bases in the middle. Per the germline V gene, CDR1 is SGDLS and CDR2 is YYNGEE. CDR3 length: 13 amino acids. Here the CDR3 reads CASSTYRNTEAFF. In nucleotides, the CDR3 is TGTGCCAGCAGCACCTATAGGAACACTGAAGCTTTCTTT.

J is TRBJ1-4 and V is TRBV6-1; 9 bases align to TRBD1. CDR3 length equals 14 residues. The trim removed 3 bases at V and 6 bases at J, leaving 2 bases unmatched. Germline-derived CDR1 and CDR2 are MNHNS and SASEGT. Here the CDR3 reads CASSEDRGDEKLFF. As DNA, the CDR3 is TGTGCCAGCAGTGAGGACAGGGGAGATGAAAAACTGTTTTTT.

This chain connects TRBV14 to TRBJ2-3; 9 nucleotides align to TRBD2. The CDR3 loop spans 19 amino acids. Trimming removed 4 bases from V and 0 bases from J; junction bases left unmatched: 14. Germline V lookup: CDR1 SGHDN, CDR2 FVKESK. DNA for the CDR3: TGTGCCAGCAGCCCCAGAGGGAAGGGTAGCGGGAGTAGCACAGATACGCAGTATTTT. Its translation: CASSPRGKGSGSSTDTQYF.

The chain employs TRBV14 and TRBJ1-6; D remains unclear. This CDR3 has 16 residues. V was clipped by 5 bases and J by 0 bases, with 11 bases between them. Looked up from germline, CDR1 is SGHDN and CDR2 is FVKESK. The CDR3 DNA follows: TGTGCCAGCAGCGCCACCACGAGCTCCTATAATTCACCCCTCCACTTT. Translating gives CASSATTSSYNSPLHF. Drawing the rest from reference TRBV14 and TRBJ1-6, the complete variable domain is EAGVTQFPSHSVIEKGQTVTLRCDPISGHDNLYWYRRVMGKEIKFLLHFVKESKQDESGMPNNRFLAERTGGTYSTLKVQPAELEDSGVYFCASSATTSSYNSPLHFGNGTRLTVT.

Turning to this clone: At the DNA level, this CDR3 is encoded by other sequences in the same sample as well. This chain joins TRBV28 and TRBJ2-7; D remains unclear. Germline V CDR1 and CDR2: MDHEN, SYDVKM. The V gene lost 3 bases and the J gene lost 0 bases, with 3 bases spanning the gap. The CDR3 length is 12 residues. CDR3 in amino acids: CASSLSSYEQYF. The CDR3, as DNA: TGTGCCAGCAGTTTGAGCTCCTACGAGCAGTACTTC.

This clone was observed a handful of times. V is TRBV6-4 and J is TRBJ2-3; a weak D match, TRBD2 (6 bases). CDR3 size: 15 residues. V lost 2 bases to trimming and J lost 0 bases, with 9 bases between them. Germline CDR1 and CDR2: MRHNA and SNTAGT. CDR3 in amino acids: CASSDGGVSTDTQYF. The CDR3, as DNA: TGTGCCAGCAGTGACGGCGGGGTTAGCACAGATACGCAGTATTTT.

This chain joins TRBV6-5 and TRBJ1-5, with D maybe TRBD1 (5 bases). Per the germline V gene, CDR1 is MNHEY and CDR2 is SVGAGI. The CDR3 sequence is 13 residues long. Trimming took off 7 bases at V and 8 bases at J, with 15 bases between the two ends. The CDR3 loop reads CASIGSGGEPQHF. The DNA for the CDR3 is TGTGCCAGCATCGGCAGCGGGGGGGAGCCCCAGCATTTT.

This clone appeared once. V gene TRBV6-5 combines with J gene TRBJ2-3; 7 nucleotides match TRBD2. CDR1 and CDR2 (germline): MNHEY, SVGAGI. The V gene end was trimmed by 1 base and the J gene end by 5 bases; junction bases not matched to a gene: 9. This CDR3 has 16 amino acids. CDR3 coding DNA: TGTGCCAGCAGTTACTATGTGGGAGGGCGAGGAGATACGCAGTATTTT. Translating it yields CASSYYVGGRGDTQYF.

The V call is TRBV9, the J call TRBJ2-7; maybe TRBD1 (6 bases). Germline CDR1 SGDLS, CDR2 YYNGEE. The ends were cut back, 4 bases at V and 0 bases at J, with 11 bases in the middle. The CDR3 sequence is 14 residues long. The DNA for the CDR3 is TGTGCCAGCAGCCCCCGGGACATCTCCTACGAGCAGTACTTC. Amino acids: CASSPRDISYEQYF.

This chain joins TRBV12-3 or TRBV12-4 and TRBJ2-7; D call uncertain. CDR3 length equals 11 residues. Trimming removed 6 bases at V and 3 bases at J, with 6 bases between. CDR3 amino acids: CASSYNYEQYF. CDR3 sequence (DNA): TGTGCCAGCAGCTATAACTACGAGCAGTACTTC.

This rearrangement joins TRBV24-1 to TRBJ2-7, with TRBD1 matching over 8 bases. Trimming took 4 bases from V and 0 from J; bases not matched to a gene: 4. The CDR3 covers 15 residues. Germline V gene sequence: CDR1 KGHDR, CDR2 SFDVKD. The CDR3 region is CATSDTGTGSYEQYF. The CDR3 DNA reads TGTGCCACCAGTGACACCGGGACAGGCTCCTACGAGCAGTACTTC.

The rearrangement uses TRBV29-1 and TRBJ2-1, with D possibly matching TRBD2 (5 bases). V was trimmed by 6 bases and J by 6 bases, leaving 15 bases between them. The CDR3 has 13 amino acids. CDR1 is SQVTM and CDR2 is ANQGSEA in the germline V gene. The CDR3 DNA reads TGCAGCGTCAGGACCCGAGGGTTCAATGAGCAGTTCTTC. Translated, it gives CSVRTRGFNEQFF.

V gene TRBV15 combines with J gene TRBJ2-1, with a possible D match to TRBD2 (6 bases). Per the germline V gene, CDR1 is LNHNV and CDR2 is YYDKDF (reference sequence). The germline V and J ends were trimmed by 0 bases and 6 bases, with 12 bases remaining between them. The CDR3 extends over 15 amino acids. This chain's CDR3 is CATSRDTGSGNEQFF. CDR3 bases: TGTGCCACCAGCAGAGATACCGGGAGCGGCAATGAGCAGTTCTTC.

In DNA, the CDR3 is TGTGCCAGTAGTATTTTTCAGGGTTTCAATCAGCCCCAGCATTTT. Amino acid sequence: CASSIFQGFNQPQHF. The chain uses TRBV19 and TRBJ1-5; possible D gene TRBD1, 5 bases. The CDR3 covers 15 residues. Trimming removed 3 bases at V and 3 bases at J, with 12 bases between. Germline CDR1 and CDR2: LNHDA and SQIVND (reference sequence).

The chain carries TRBV5-1 and TRBJ2-1; TRBD1 matches 8 bases. After removal of 4 bases from V and 5 bases from J, the junction contained 14 bases not matched to a gene. The CDR3 has 17 residues. Germline values: CDR1 SGHRS, CDR2 YFSETQ. The CDR3 DNA reads TGCGCCAGCAGCCCTGGGCCTGAGACAGGGGCGAACAATGAGCAGTTCTTC. This translates into CASSPGPETGANNEQFF.

This clone has only one observation. V and J are TRBV7-8 and TRBJ1-5; D is perhaps TRBD1 (5 bases). CDR1 SGHVS and CDR2 FQNEAQ come from the germline V gene. V was shortened by 0 bases and J by 6 bases, with 6 bases between the two germline ends. The CDR3 extends over 13 amino acids. The CDR3: CASSLARAQPQHF. The CDR3 coding sequence is TGTGCCAGCAGCTTAGCCAGGGCTCAGCCCCAGCATTTT.

This chain links TRBV28 with TRBJ1-6; possibly TRBD1 for D (6 bases). Deletions cut 3 bases from V and 5 bases from J, with 8 bases between. Germline V lookup: CDR1 MDHEN, CDR2 SYDVKM. The CDR3 contains 14 residues. CDR3 region: CASSFGGNNSPLHF. CDR3 nucleotides: TGTGCCAGCAGTTTTGGGGGCAATAATTCACCCCTCCACTTT.

The chain links TRBV28 to TRBJ2-3, with 7 nucleotides matching TRBD2. CDR3 length equals 16 residues. The germline V gene has CDR1 MDHEN and CDR2 SYDVKM. Losses at the gene ends were 4 bases for V and 1 base for J; bases not matched to a gene: 8. CDR3 coding DNA: TGTGCCAGCAGTTCCCTAGCGGCCCAAGGCACAGATACGCAGTATTTT. Its protein product is CASSSLAAQGTDTQYF.